A selection of T cell receptor beta chains follows, all from one sample in a study of memory CD4+ T cells and cytomegalovirus serostatus. Clones were read by immunoSEQ multiplex PCR, and TCRdb kept only the in-frame ones, dropping some. The table has over 60,000 clones, 75% to 80% seen once. Sample: memory CD4+ T cells from blood. All receptors derive from an adult in good health and CMV-seronegative. Both conserved end residues are part of each CDR3. D genes are given only for firm matches. Clone size is stated in some rows and not others, as once, few, many or a class when expanded.

V	size	J	D	DNA	CDR3
TRBV6-6	.	TRBJ2-1	.	TGTGCCAGCAGTTACTCGATGACTCCGGGGATCTTC	CASSYSMTPGIF
TRBV9	.	TRBJ2-7	TRBD1	TGTGCCAGCAGCGTGACAGGGAGCTCCTACGAGCAGTACTTC	CASSVTGSSYEQYF
TRBV27	.	TRBJ1-5	TRBD1	TGTGCCAGCAGTTTGGACAGGGGCAATCAGCCCCAGCATTTT	CASSLDRGNQPQHF
TRBV7-3	.	TRBJ2-5	.	TGTGCCAGCAGCGTGTACCACCAAGAGACCCAGTACTTC	CASSVYHQETQYF
TRBV11-1	few	TRBJ1-3	.	TGTGCCAGCAGCTTACGCCGTGAAAACACCATATATTTT	CASSLRRENTIYF
TRBV4-1	.	TRBJ2-1	TRBD1	TGCGCCAGCAGCCAAGCGGGACAGGGGGCGCGGAATGAGCAGTTCTTC	CASSQAGQGARNEQFF
TRBV21-1	.	TRBJ2-2	.	TGTGCCAGCAGCAAAGGGAAGGGAATTGCTCCGAACACCGGGGAGCTGTTTTTT	CASSKGKGIAPNTGELFF
TRBV2	once	TRBJ2-7	TRBD1	TGTGCCAGCGGACAGGAAGTCTCTAACGAGCAGTACTTC	CASGQEVSNEQYF
TRBV7-7	.	TRBJ2-2	TRBD1	TGTGCTAGCAGCGCCACAGGGGGCCCCGGGGAGCTGTTTTTT	CASSATGGPGELFF
TRBV5-6	.	TRBJ2-2	TRBD1	TGTGCCAGCAGCCGCGAGGGACAGGGGGCGGTGACCGGGGAGCTGTTTTTT	CASSREGQGAVTGELFF
TRBV10-3	few	TRBJ1-1	.	TGTGCCATCAGTGACCCGGGGGTGTCGAACACTGAAGCTTTCTTT	CAISDPGVSNTEAFF
TRBV6-1	.	TRBJ2-1	.	TGTGCCAGCAGAGACAATGAGCAGTTCTTC	CASRDNEQFF
TRBV4-1	few	TRBJ2-7	.	TGCGCCAGCAGCCCGGGCCGTGAGGGGAGGTACGAGCAGTACTTC	CASSPGREGRYEQYF
TRBV14	few	TRBJ2-1	TRBD2	TGTGCCAGCAGCCAAGAGGAAGCGGGAGTGTTCTTC	CASSQEEAGVFF
TRBV5-1	.	TRBJ2-5	TRBD2	TGCGCCAGCAGCTTGGCCCCGGGGGGATGGGAGACCCAGTACTTC	CASSLAPGGWETQYF
TRBV7-6	.	TRBJ1-2	TRBD1	TGTGCCAGCAGCTCGACAGGGGGCTCGGACTATGGCTACACCTTC	CASSSTGGSDYGYTF
TRBV28	.	TRBJ1-5	.	TGTGCCAGCACCCCATCGGGGCGTGGGGGCAATCAGCCCCAGCATTTT	CASTPSGRGGNQPQHF
TRBV30	.	TRBJ2-5	.	TGTGCCTGGAGCCTCAGGGAGACCCAGTACTTC	CAWSLRETQYF
TRBV6-5	.	TRBJ2-3	.	TGTGCCAGCAGTTACTCCGGGACTCCTTCTGATACGCAGTATTTT	CASSYSGTPSDTQYF
TRBV7-8	.	TRBJ2-3	.	TGTGCCAGCAGCTTAGATACGGGACGTACAGATACGCAGTATTTT	CASSLDTGRTDTQYF
TRBV9	.	TRBJ1-3	.	TGTGCCAGCAGCCCAGGAGGGACATCTGGAAACACCATATATTTT	CASSPGGTSGNTIYF
TRBV6-6	.	TRBJ2-2	TRBD1	TGTGCCAGCATGATGGACAGGGGGCTCACCGGGGAGCTGTTTTTT	CASMMDRGLTGELFF
TRBV2	.	TRBJ1-4	.	TGTGCCAGCAGTGAGTGGAGTAATGAAAAACTGTTTTTT	CASSEWSNEKLFF
TRBV10-3	.	TRBJ1-1	.	TGTGCCATCAGTGAAGGGACACGAAACACTGAAGCTTTCTTT	CAISEGTRNTEAFF
TRBV10-1	few	TRBJ1-5	.	TGCGCCAGCAGCCCACGGACTGGTCAGCCCCAGCATTTT	CASSPRTGQPQHF
TRBV6-1	.	TRBJ2-3	.	TGTGCCAGCAGCGTGATTCGGACAGGCACAGATACGCAGTATTTT	CASSVIRTGTDTQYF
TRBV27	.	TRBJ1-2	.	TGTGCCAGCAGCCCTCCCGGGGGGTGGGGCTACACCTTC	CASSPPGGWGYTF
TRBV30	.	TRBJ1-4	TRBD1	TGTGCCTGGAGTCGGGGGGGGACAGGGCCGGCTGAAAAACTGTTTTTT	CAWSRGGTGPAEKLFF
TRBV7-2	few	TRBJ1-2	.	TGTGCCAGCAGCTTGGTGGGAGGCTACACCTTC	CASSLVGGYTF
TRBV6-1	.	TRBJ2-7	.	TGTGCCAGCAGAGAACTGGGGGGTCCCTCCTACGAGCAGTACTTC	CASRELGGPSYEQYF
TRBV6-6	.	TRBJ1-5	TRBD1	TGTGCCAGCAGTAGACAGGGAGGCCAGCCCCAGCATTTT	CASSRQGGQPQHF
TRBV5-1	few	TRBJ1-4	TRBD1	TGCGCCAGCAGCCTCAGGGGGGATAATGAAAAACTGTTTTTT	CASSLRGDNEKLFF
TRBV30	few	TRBJ1-3	.	TGTGCCTGGAGTTACAGAACTAGGCGAAACACCATATATTTT	CAWSYRTRRNTIYF
TRBV2	.	TRBJ2-4	TRBD1	TGTGCCAGCAGTGAAGCGAAGGGACAGGGAAGCTTAGCCAAAAACATTCAGTACTTC	CASSEAKGQGSLAKNIQYF
TRBV4-2	.	TRBJ2-7	TRBD2	TGTGCCAGCAGCCGTGGGACTAGCGGGAGGGCCTACGAGCAGTACTTC	CASSRGTSGRAYEQYF
TRBV9	.	TRBJ2-1	TRBD1	TGTGCCAGCAGCGTAGCCCTGCGGGGACAGGGTACTTTCAATGAGCAGTTCTTC	CASSVALRGQGTFNEQFF
TRBV9	.	TRBJ2-5	.	TGTGCCAGCAGCCTACTACGGGACTCCGGCGGGACCCAGTACTTC	CASSLLRDSGGTQYF
TRBV4-3	.	TRBJ2-7	TRBD2	TGCGCCAGCAGCCTAGGGACTAACAGCGGGTACGAGCAGTACTTC	CASSLGTNSGYEQYF
TRBV5-6	.	TRBJ2-5	TRBD2	TGTGCCAGCAGCATACGGACTAGCGGGAGTGGAGAGACCCAGTACTTC	CASSIRTSGSGETQYF
TRBV6-1	.	TRBJ1-2	TRBD1	TGTGCCACGGGGTTGTCAGGGGGCTATGGCTACACCTTC	CATGLSGGYGYTF
TRBV7-9	few	TRBJ1-4	.	TGTGCCAGCAGCTTATGGAGGGCAACTAATGAAAAACTGTTTTTT	CASSLWRATNEKLFF
TRBV4-2	.	TRBJ1-1	.	TGTGCCAGCAGCCAAGTAAAAACAGGGACGGAGGGAGAAGCTTTCTTT	CASSQVKTGTEGEAFF
TRBV6-1	.	TRBJ1-4	.	TGTGCCAGCAGTGAATCTTCTAAGGTCTGGGCAGGGGCCCGACGAGATGAAAAACTGTTTTTT	CASSESSKVWAGARRDEKLFF
TRBV18	.	TRBJ2-7	.	TGTGCCAGCTCACCAGGTGGACAGCCGAAATTC	CASSPGGQPKF
TRBV6-5	.	TRBJ2-7	.	TGTGCCAGCAGACACTCAGATGAGCAGTACTTC	CASRHSDEQYF
TRBV2	.	TRBJ2-3	.	TGTGCCAGCACCGCGCTTAGCACAGATACGCAGTATTTT	CASTALSTDTQYF
TRBV2	.	TRBJ1-5	.	TGTGCCAGCAGTGGGGACTCCGGGGGGCCGGGGAATCAGCCCCAGCATTTT	CASSGDSGGPGNQPQHF
TRBV5-5	.	TRBJ2-2	TRBD2	TGTGCCAGCAGCTTGGGCGGGACTACGAACACCGGGGAGCTGTTTTTT	CASSLGGTTNTGELFF
TRBV7-8	.	TRBJ1-2	TRBD1	TGTGCCAGCAGCTCGGGACAGGGTGATGGCTACACCTTC	CASSSGQGDGYTF
TRBV18	.	TRBJ2-2	.	TGTGCCAGCTCACGGACAACCTCGAACACCGGGGAGCTGTTTTTT	CASSRTTSNTGELFF